This TCR beta chain was recovered during a study of T cell changes during pregnancy in multiple sclerosis. The assay was immunoSEQ multiplex PCR, and TCRdb's table has in-frame clones only and misses some. The sample lists just over 80,000 clones; roughly 96% were seen once. This CDR3 region has 15 residues. The germline V gene encodes CDR1 LNHDA and CDR2 SQIVND (reference sequence). The V end was cut by 5 bases, the J end by 0 bases, with 13 bases between. The TCR comes from a female donor with multiple sclerosis, enrolled in a pregnancy study. Here the sequenced sample was peripheral blood, taken in the second trimester of pregnancy. The chain has TRBV19 and TRBJ2-5; D may be TRBD1 (5 bases). The CDR3 sequence is CASSLAGRYQETQYF. For the CDR3, the DNA is TGTGCCAGTAGTTTGGCAGGGCGGTACCAAGAGACCCAGTACTTC.